This T cell receptor (beta chain) was recovered during a study of blood T cell repertoires in COVID-19. Germline V gene sequence: CDR1 MGHDK, CDR2 SYGVNS. V was pared by 3 bases and J by 8 bases, with 19 bases between. This CDR3 has 15 amino acids. Measured with immunoSEQ multiplex PCR; TCRdb has only the in-frame clones, and not every one. The profile shows 160,000 or so clones, approximately 91% of them singletons. Specimen: peripheral blood. The chain links TRBV25-1 to TRBJ1-2, with D possibly TRBD1 on 5 matching bases. The sequence derives from a man aged 18 to 29 with acute or convalescent COVID-19. CDR3 bases: TGTGCCAGCAGTGAGGGCTTCGGGGGGACCTCCGGCTACACCTTC. This translates into CASSEGFGGTSGYTF.